This T cell receptor (beta chain) is from a study of OX40 agonist ivuxolimab in advanced cancers. Describing the broader study: Ivuxolimab was an agonistic, fully human IgG2 monoclonal antibody directed against OX40 (CD134), a costimulatory receptor. Intravenous ivuxolimab was administered to patients every 2 weeks at six dose levels: 0.01, 0.1, 0.3, 1.5, 3 and 10 mg/kg. Of the approximately 54 dose-escalation patients, hepatocellular carcinoma was present in about 20, melanoma in around 15, renal cell carcinoma in 9 and head and neck cancer in 9. In the dose-escalation cohort, around 80% of patients were male, and the mean age was roughly 60 years with a range of about 23 to 79. Patients were allowed to have had prior anti-PD-1, anti-PD-L1 or anti-CTLA-4 therapy, and approximately 37% of the dose-escalation patients had been treated with checkpoint inhibitors. Partial responses occurred in three dose-escalation patients: two with cutaneous melanoma and one with hepatocellular carcinoma. Peripheral TCRbeta sequencing was intended to test whether TCR sequence diversity was altered and clonal T-cell expansion was caused by ivuxolimab. The monotherapy dose-escalation portion (N ≈ 50 patients) of the phase I ivuxolimab trial is reported in the paper.

For this clone: This clone's antigen is unknown. One base away there is no much larger clone; base qualities are not given.

The CDR3 runs 16 amino acids, cysteine and phenylalanine included. The DNA shown is the 48-base CDR3, in frame from base 1. The germline V gene supplies CDR1 SGHTA and CDR2 FQGTGA. V is shortened by 1 base, J by 8 bases, and the region joining them spans 20 bases. The trial excluded patients who had a history of autoimmune disease or who were on systemic immunosuppression. Peripheral blood for TCR sequencing was collected from all dose cohorts at baseline, on cycle 4 day 1, and on cycle 7 day 1. The samples were taken from a phase I, first-in-human, multicenter, open-label dose-escalation trial of ivuxolimab. Adults with locally advanced or metastatic melanoma, renal cell, hepatocellular, or head and neck squamous cell carcinoma were enrolled in the trial. CD4+ and CD8+ T cells were sorted separately from peripheral blood before TCR sequencing. Overall study outcomes, separate from this receptor: Low levels of normalized T-cell clonal expansion were also seen in some nonresponding patients. After ivuxolimab, expanded clones were on average more numerous among CD8+ T cells than among CD4+ T cells. Antigen specificity was not determined for the clonally expanded peripheral T cells. At doses from 0.1 to 3.0 mg/kg, clonal expansion was seen in both CD4+ and CD8+ blood T cells between baseline and week 6. In the 0.1-3.0 mg/kg groups, partial responders were among the patients with the lowest normalized peripheral clonal expansion, particularly in CD8+ T cells.

Genomic DNA was isolated from the sorted cells so that the TCRbeta CDR3 region could be sequenced. The immunoSEQ Assay was used for sequencing of TCRbeta CDR3 regions. TCRdb provides this immuneACCESS table in a form limited to in-frame rearrangements. Some clones are lacking; in checked studies, under half of them reflect an unresolved V gene, and why the rest are absent is not known. The sample contains roughly 92,000 clones, around 91% of them found a single time. More than 0.15% of the sample goes to the ten largest clones. The clonotype was recovered from an adult with an advanced solid tumor such as melanoma, head and neck, liver or kidney cancer. The sample consisted of CD4+ or CD8+ T cells sorted from blood, taken in a trial of the OX40 agonist ivuxolimab. The sequence is built from TRBV7-3 and TRBJ1-2, and perhaps TRBD1 as D gene, on 5 matching bases. Here is the DNA: TGTGCCAGCAGCTTAAAGGGAGGGAGCAGGGTGGAGGGCTACACCTTC. Its coded protein is CASSLKGGSRVEGYTF.